The 10 T cell receptor beta chains below all came from one sample that was sequenced in a study of T cell changes during pregnancy in multiple sclerosis (dated by TCRdb to the late 2010s). Libraries were prepared through the immunoSEQ multiplex PCR assay. TCRdb stores this immuneACCESS table with in-frame sequences only. Part of the clones is absent; in the studies checked, under half of the shortfall reflects unresolved V genes, and no reason is known for the rest. Present in this sample are 45,000 to 60,000 clones, approximately 91% of which were seen just once. The ten top clones hold about 1% of the sample. Specimen: peripheral blood, collected after pregnancy. These receptor sequences come from a female donor in good health, enrolled as a control in a pregnancy study.

This rearrangement joins TRBV5-5 to TRBJ2-7; D not certain. Germline V gene sequence: CDR1 SGHKS, CDR2 YYEKEE (reference sequence). With 1 base removed from V and 6 bases from J, the gap between germline ends came to 11 bases. CDR3 length equals 13 residues. CDR3 coding DNA: TGTGCCAGCAGCTTGAACGAGGTTCTCGAGCAGTACTTC. As protein: CASSLNEVLEQYF.

Only one count was recorded for this clone. The V and J genes are TRBV27 and TRBJ2-1; TRBD1 might be the D (5 bases). CDR3 length equals 15 residues. Germline CDR1 MNHEY, CDR2 SMNVEV (reference sequence). The V end was cut by 2 bases, the J end by 5 bases, with 13 bases between. CDR3 sequence: CASSLVRQGDNEQFF. The CDR3 DNA reads TGTGCCAGCAGTTTAGTCCGGCAGGGTGACAATGAGCAGTTCTTC.

V usage is TRBV15 and J usage is TRBJ2-7, with D maybe TRBD1 (6 bases). The CDR3 is made up of 14 amino acids. V gave up 0 bases and J gave up 9 bases, with 15 bases separating them. Per the germline V gene, CDR1 is LNHNV and CDR2 is YYDKDF (reference sequence). For the CDR3, the DNA is TGTGCCACCAGCAGAGATCCCCTGACAGGAGGGCAGTACTTC. Protein sequence: CATSRDPLTGGQYF. Supplemented by reference TRBV15 and TRBJ2-7, the full variable domain reads DAMVIQNPRYQVTQFGKPVTLSCSQTLNHNVMYWYQQKSSQAPKLLFHYYDKDFNNEADTPDNFQSRRPNTSFCFLDIRSPGLGDTAMYLCATSRDPLTGGQYFGPGTRLTVT.

V and J are TRBV5-1 and TRBJ1-3, with D possibly being TRBD1 (6 bases). V was pared by 7 bases and J by 6 bases, with 20 bases between. The CDR3 length is 15 residues. Per germline, CDR1 SGHRS and CDR2 YFSETQ. The CDR3 sequence: CASSPLDRLVNTIYF. CDR3 DNA: TGCGCCAGCTCCCCCTTGGACAGATTAGTAAACACCATATATTTT.

This clone turned up a few times. The gene calls are TRBV7-6 and TRBJ1-6; D remains ambiguous. V was pared by 2 bases and J by 0 bases, with 2 bases between. This CDR3 comprises 14 residues. Germline-derived CDR1 and CDR2 are SGHVS and FNYEAQ. CDR3: CASSLRSYNSPLHF. The CDR3 DNA reads TGTGCCAGCAGCTTACGCTCCTATAATTCACCCCTCCACTTT.

The CDR3 sequence: CASSYRTVYGYTF. CDR3 coding DNA: TGTGCCAGCAGTTACCGGACAGTCTATGGCTACACCTTC. V and J are TRBV6-6 and TRBJ1-2; tentatively, D is TRBD1 (6 bases). The CDR3 consists of 13 residues. The V gene lost 2 bases and the J gene lost 4 bases, with 8 bases spanning the gap. The V gene's germline CDR1 is MNHNY and CDR2 SVGAGI (reference sequence).

The chain couples TRBV6-5 to TRBJ2-5, with 10 bases fitting TRBD1. The CDR3 is 16 residues long. Germline V gives CDR1 MNHEY, CDR2 SVGAGI. V trimming: 2 bases; J trimming: 3 bases; junction bases outside the gene matches: 6. The CDR3 is CASSYALGQGKETQYF. The CDR3 DNA follows: TGTGCCAGCAGTTACGCTCTGGGACAGGGGAAAGAGACCCAGTACTTC.

CDR3 DNA sequence: TGTGCCAGCAGCCAAGCACTCCCAGGCGCTGAAGCTTTCTTT. Protein sequence: CASSQALPGAEAFF. The rearrangement uses TRBV4-2 and TRBJ1-1, with D hard to call. Germline CDR1 and CDR2: LGHNA and YNFKEQ. The V gene lost 1 base and the J gene lost 6 bases, with 12 bases spanning the gap. The CDR3 spans 14 residues.

The CDR3 region is CASSPRTENTEAFF. The CDR3 DNA reads as TGTGCCAGCTCACCACGGACAGAGAACACTGAAGCTTTCTTT. The chain is built from TRBV18 and TRBJ1-1; tentatively, D is TRBD1 (6 bases). The CDR3 totals 14 residues. V was clipped by 1 base and J by 1 base, with 7 bases between them. CDR1 is KGHSH, CDR2 LQKENI, per germline.

J is TRBJ2-1 and V is TRBV19; a possible D gene is TRBD1 (5 bases). CDR1 is LNHDA, CDR2 SQIVND, per germline (reference sequence). The ends were cut back, 1 base at V and 4 bases at J, with 8 bases in the middle. This CDR3 is built from 14 residues. Written as DNA, the CDR3 is TGTGCCAGTAGTATAGCAGGGCCGTACAATGAGCAGTTCTTC. Translated, it gives CASSIAGPYNEQFF. The full variable domain, completed using reference TRBV19 and TRBJ2-1, is DGGITQSPKYLFRKEGQNVTLSCEQNLNHDAMYWYRQDPGQGLRLIYYSQIVNDFQKGDIAEGYSVSREKKESFPLTVTSAQKNPTAFYLCASSIAGPYNEQFFGPGTRLTVL.